This T cell receptor beta chain was sequenced in a study of a mutant IDH1 vaccine in newly diagnosed glioma. The overall study: Radiotherapy, temozolomide, or both had been given previously, and both were given to most.

The method was immunoSEQ multiplex PCR; TCRdb's version includes in-frame clones alone and lacks a portion of them. In the table there are 29,000 or so clones, under 80% of which are singletons. General study points: Changes in top peripheral clonotypes did not appear linked to pseudoprogression.

Turning to this clone: Its antigen remains unidentified.

Noted time point: week 35, safety follow-up. Vaccine doses each comprised 300 ug of mutant IDH1 20-mer peptide, with topical imiquimod. All eight of the vaccinations patients received fell in weeks 1, 3, 5, 7, 11, 15, 19 and 23. Donor diagnoses consisted of new WHO grade 3 or 4 IDH1-mutant, ATRX-lost astrocytomas. This CDR3 spans 15 amino acids. Trimming took 1 base from V and 0 from J, leaving 4 bases between them. Germline V gene data show CDR1 as LNHNV and CDR2 as YYDKDF (reference sequence). This receptor was identified in a man aged 50 to 59 with glioma. This sample comprised PBMCs, obtained from a glioma patient whose treatment included an IDH1 peptide vaccine. The chain carries TRBV15 and TRBJ2-6; no firm D call. CDR3 coding DNA: TGTGCCACCAGCAGAGGGTTCTCTGGGGCCAACGTCCTGACTTTC. Translation gives CATSRGFSGANVLTF.